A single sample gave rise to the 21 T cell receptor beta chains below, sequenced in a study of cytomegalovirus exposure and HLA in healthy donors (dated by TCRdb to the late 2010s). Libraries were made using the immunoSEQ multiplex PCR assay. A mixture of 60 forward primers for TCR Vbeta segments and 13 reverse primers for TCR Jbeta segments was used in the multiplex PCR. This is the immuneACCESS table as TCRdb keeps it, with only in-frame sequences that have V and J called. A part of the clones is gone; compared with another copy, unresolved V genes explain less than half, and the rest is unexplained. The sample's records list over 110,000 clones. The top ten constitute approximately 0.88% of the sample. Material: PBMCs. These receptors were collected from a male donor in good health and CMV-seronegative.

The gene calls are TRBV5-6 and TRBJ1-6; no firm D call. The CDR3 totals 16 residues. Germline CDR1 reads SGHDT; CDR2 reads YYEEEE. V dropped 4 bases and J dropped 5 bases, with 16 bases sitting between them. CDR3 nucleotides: TGTGCCAGCAGCCTCTTGATGTGGCAGGATAATTCACCCCTCCACTTT. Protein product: CASSLLMWQDNSPLHF.

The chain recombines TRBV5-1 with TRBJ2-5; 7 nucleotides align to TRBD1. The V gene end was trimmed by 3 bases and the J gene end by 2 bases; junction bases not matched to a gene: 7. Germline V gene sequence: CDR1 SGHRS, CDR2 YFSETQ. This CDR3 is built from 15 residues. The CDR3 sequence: CASSSLTGFQETQYF. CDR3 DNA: TGCGCCAGCAGCTCGTTGACAGGGTTTCAAGAGACCCAGTACTTC.

The CDR3 reads CASSSLDIMNTEAFF. CDR3 DNA: TGTGCCAGCTCATCCTTGGACATCATGAACACTGAAGCTTTCTTT. V is TRBV18 and J is TRBJ1-1; a weak D match, TRBD1 (5 bases). CDR1 KGHSH and CDR2 LQKENI come from the germline V gene. V was trimmed by 5 bases and J by 0 bases, leaving 13 bases between them. This CDR3 is built from 15 residues. The complete variable domain, with remaining parts taken from reference TRBV18 and TRBJ1-1, reads NAGVMQNPRHLVRRRGQEARLRCSPMKGHSHVYWYRQLPEEGLKFMVYLQKENIIDESGMPKERFSAEFPKEGPSILRIQQVVRGDSAAYFCASSSLDIMNTEAFFGQGTRLTVV.

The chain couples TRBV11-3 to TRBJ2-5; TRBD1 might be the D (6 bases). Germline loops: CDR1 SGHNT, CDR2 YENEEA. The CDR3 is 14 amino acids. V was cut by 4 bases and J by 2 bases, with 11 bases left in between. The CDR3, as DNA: TGTGCCAGCAGCTCCGGACAGAGACAAGAGACCCAGTACTTC. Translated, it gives CASSSGQRQETQYF. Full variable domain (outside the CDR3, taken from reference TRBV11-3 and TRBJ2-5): EAGVVQSPRYKIIEKKQPVAFWCNPISGHNTLYWYLQNLGQGPELLIRYENEEAVDDSQLPKDRFSAERLKGVDSTLKIQPAELGDSAVYLCASSSGQRQETQYFGPGTRLLVL.

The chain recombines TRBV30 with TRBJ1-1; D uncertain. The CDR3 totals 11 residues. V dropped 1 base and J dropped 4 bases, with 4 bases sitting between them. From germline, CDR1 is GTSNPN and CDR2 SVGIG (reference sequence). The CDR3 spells CAWSGLTEAFF. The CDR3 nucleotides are TGTGCCTGGAGTGGACTCACTGAAGCTTTCTTT. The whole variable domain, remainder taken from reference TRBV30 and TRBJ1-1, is SQTIHQWPATLVQPVGSPLSLECTVEGTSNPNLYWYRQAAGRGLQLLFYSVGIGQISSEVPQNLSASRPQDRQFILSSKKLLLSDSGFYLCAWSGLTEAFFGQGTRLTVV.

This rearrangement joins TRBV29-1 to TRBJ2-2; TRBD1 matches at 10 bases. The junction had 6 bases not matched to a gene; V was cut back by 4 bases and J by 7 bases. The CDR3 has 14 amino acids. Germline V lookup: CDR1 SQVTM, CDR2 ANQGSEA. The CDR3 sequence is CSVGGTGVGGELFF. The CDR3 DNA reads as TGCAGCGTTGGTGGGACAGGGGTTGGCGGGGAGCTGTTTTTT.

CDR3 sequence: CASSQDRVETQYF. Written as DNA, the CDR3 is TGTGCCAGCAGCCAAGACAGGGTTGAGACCCAGTACTTC. This chain links TRBV13 with TRBJ2-5, with TRBD1 matching 7 bases. The CDR3 has 13 residues. V trimming: 5 bases; J trimming: 5 bases; junction bases outside the gene matches: 5. Germline CDR1 PRHDT, CDR2 FYEKMQ (reference sequence).

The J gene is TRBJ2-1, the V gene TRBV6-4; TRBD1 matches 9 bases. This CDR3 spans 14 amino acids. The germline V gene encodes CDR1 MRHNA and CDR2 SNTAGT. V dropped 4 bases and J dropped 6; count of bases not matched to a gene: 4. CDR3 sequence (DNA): TGTGCCAGCAGTGGGGGGACAGGGAGCAATGAGCAGTTCTTC. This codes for CASSGGTGSNEQFF.

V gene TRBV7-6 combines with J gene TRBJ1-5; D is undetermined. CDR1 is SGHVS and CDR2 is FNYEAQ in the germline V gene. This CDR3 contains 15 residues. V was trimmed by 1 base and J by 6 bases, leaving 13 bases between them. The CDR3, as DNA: TGTGCCAGCAGCTTAGGGTCGGGGATAAGTCAGCCCCAGCATTTT. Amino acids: CASSLGSGISQPQHF. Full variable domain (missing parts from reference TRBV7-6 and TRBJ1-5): GAGVSQSPRYKVTKRGQDVALRCDPISGHVSLYWYRQALGQGPEFLTYFNYEAQQDKSGLPNDRFSAERPEGSISTLTIQRTEQRDSAMYRCASSLGSGISQPQHFGDGTRLSIL.

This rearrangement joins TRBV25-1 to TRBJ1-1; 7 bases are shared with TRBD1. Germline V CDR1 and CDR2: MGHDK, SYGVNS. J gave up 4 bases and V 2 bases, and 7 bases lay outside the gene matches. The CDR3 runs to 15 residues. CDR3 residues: CASSEIGGLGTEAFF. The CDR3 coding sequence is TGTGCCAGCAGTGAAATAGGGGGCTTGGGCACTGAAGCTTTCTTT.

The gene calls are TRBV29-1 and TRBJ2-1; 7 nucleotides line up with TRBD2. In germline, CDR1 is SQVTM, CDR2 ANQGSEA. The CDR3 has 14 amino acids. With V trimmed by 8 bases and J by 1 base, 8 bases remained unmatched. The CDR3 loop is CSLRASGSYNEQFF. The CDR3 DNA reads TGCAGCCTTCGGGCTAGCGGTTCCTACAATGAGCAGTTCTTC.

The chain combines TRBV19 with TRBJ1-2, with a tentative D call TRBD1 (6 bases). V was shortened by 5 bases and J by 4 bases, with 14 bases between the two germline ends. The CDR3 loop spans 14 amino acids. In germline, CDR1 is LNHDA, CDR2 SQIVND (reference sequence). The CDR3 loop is CASSGVTGSYGYTF. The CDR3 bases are TGTGCCAGTAGTGGAGTCACAGGGTCCTATGGCTACACCTTC.

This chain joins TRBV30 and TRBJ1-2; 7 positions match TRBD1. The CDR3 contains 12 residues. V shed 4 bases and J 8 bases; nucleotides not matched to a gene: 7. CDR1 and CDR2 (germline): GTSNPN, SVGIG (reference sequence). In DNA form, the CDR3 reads TGTGCCTGGACCCCACAGGGGTACGGCTACACCTTC. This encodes CAWTPQGYGYTF.

CDR3 sequence reads: CASSLAWEDTQYF. CDR3 in DNA: TGTGCCAGCAGCTTAGCGTGGGAGGATACGCAGTATTTT. This sequence joins TRBV7-2 and TRBJ2-3; D might be TRBD2 (5 bases). CDR1 is SGHTA, CDR2 FQGNSA, per germline. This CDR3 has 13 residues. The V and J ends lost 0 bases and 6 bases respectively, with 7 bases between them.

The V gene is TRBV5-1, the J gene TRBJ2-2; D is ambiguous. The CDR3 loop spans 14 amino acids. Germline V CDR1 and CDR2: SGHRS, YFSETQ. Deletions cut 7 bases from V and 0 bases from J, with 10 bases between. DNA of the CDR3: TGCGCCAGCGGTGTAGAATCGAACACCGGGGAGCTGTTTTTT. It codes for CASGVESNTGELFF.

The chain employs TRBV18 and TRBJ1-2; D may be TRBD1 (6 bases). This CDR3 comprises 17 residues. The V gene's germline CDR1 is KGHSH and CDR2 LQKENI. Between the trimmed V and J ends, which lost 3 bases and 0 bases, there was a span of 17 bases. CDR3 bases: TGTGCCAGCTCACCGCAGGGGTCAATTGCCACTAACTATGGCTACACCTTC. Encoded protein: CASSPQGSIATNYGYTF.

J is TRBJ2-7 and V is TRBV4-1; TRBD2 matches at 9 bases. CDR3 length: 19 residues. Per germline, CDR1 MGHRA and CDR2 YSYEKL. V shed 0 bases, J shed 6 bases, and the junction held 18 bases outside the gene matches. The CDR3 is CASSQEASGTFMIPSEQYF. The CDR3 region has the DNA TGCGCCAGCAGCCAAGAGGCTAGCGGGACCTTTATGATCCCGAGCGAGCAGTACTTC.

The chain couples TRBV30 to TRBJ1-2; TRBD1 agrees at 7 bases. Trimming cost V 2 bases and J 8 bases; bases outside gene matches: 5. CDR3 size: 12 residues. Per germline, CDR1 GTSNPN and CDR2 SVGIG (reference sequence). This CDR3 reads CAWSLGGAGYTF. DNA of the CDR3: TGTGCCTGGAGTCTAGGGGGCGCGGGCTACACCTTC.

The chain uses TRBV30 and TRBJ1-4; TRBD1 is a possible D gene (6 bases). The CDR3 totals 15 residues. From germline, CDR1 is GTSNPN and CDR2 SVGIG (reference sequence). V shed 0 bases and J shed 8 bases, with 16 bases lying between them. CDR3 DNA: TGTGCCTGGAGTGTAGAGTGGGGGCCTCGCGAAAAACTGTTTTTT. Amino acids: CAWSVEWGPREKLFF.

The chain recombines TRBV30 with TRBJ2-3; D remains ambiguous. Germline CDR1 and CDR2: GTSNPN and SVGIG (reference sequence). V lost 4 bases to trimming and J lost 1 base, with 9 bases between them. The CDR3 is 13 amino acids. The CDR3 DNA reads TGTGCCTGGAAGGAAGGAGGCACAGATACGCAGTATTTT. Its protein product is CAWKEGGTDTQYF.

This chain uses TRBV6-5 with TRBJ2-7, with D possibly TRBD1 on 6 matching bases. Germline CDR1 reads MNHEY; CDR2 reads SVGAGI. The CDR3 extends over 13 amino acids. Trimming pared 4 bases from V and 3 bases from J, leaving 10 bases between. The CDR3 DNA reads TGTGCCAGCAGTTCCGCCAGGGGCTACGAGCAGTACTTC. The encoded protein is CASSSARGYEQYF.